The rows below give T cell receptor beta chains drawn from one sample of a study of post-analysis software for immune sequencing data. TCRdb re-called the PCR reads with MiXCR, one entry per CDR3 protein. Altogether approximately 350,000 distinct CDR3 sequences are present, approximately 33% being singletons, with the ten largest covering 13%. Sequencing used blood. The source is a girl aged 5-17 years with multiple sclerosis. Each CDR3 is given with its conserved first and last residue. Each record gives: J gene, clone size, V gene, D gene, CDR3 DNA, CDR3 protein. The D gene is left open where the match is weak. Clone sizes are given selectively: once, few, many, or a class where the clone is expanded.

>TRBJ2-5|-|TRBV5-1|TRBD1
TGCGCCAGCAGGACCGGACAGGGGGTCCAAGAGACCCAGTACTTC
CASRTGQGVQETQYF
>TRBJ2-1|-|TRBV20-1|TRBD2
TGCAGTGCTAGAGTTATGCTAGCGGGGGCCGGTGAGCAGTTCTTC
CSARVMLAGAGEQFF
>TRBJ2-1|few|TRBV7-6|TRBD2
TGTGCCAGCAGCCCATCTAGCGGGGGTAACAATGAGCAGTTCTTC
CASSPSSGGNNEQFF
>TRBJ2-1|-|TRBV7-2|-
TGTGCCAGCAGCTTAATGGGCGGGGAGAGCTACAATGAGCAGTTCTTC
CASSLMGGESYNEQFF
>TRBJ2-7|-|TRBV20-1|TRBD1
TGCAGTGCTAGGGCTCAGGGGGCGACTACCTACGAGCAGTACTTC
CSARAQGATTYEQYF
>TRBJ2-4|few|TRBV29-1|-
TGCAGCGTCTATTATAGGGGACCCTCTGCCAAAAACATTCAGTACTTC
CSVYYRGPSAKNIQYF
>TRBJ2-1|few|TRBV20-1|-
TGCAGTGGAAGGCAGGAGACCTACAATGAGCAGTTCTTC
CSGRQETYNEQFF
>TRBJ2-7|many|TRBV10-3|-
TGTGCCATCAGTGAAGAGTACGAGCAGTACTTC
CAISEEYEQYF
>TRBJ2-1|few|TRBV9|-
TGTGCCAGCAGCGTAGTCGGGGTCAATGAGCAGTTCTTC
CASSVVGVNEQFF
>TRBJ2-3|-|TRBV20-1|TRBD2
TGCAGTGCTAGGCTACTAGCGGGGGGGCGATCAGATACGCAGTATTTT
CSARLLAGGRSDTQYF
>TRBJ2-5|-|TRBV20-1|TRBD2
TGCAGTGCTAGAGAATTTGCGGGGGAAGAGACCCAGTACTTC
CSAREFAGEETQYF
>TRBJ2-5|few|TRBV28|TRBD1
TGTGCCAGCAAAAAAAGGGGGCTGGAAGAGACCCAGTACTTC
CASKKRGLEETQYF
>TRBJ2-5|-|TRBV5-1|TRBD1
TGCGCCAGCAGCTCGGCCAGGGGGCGAGAGACCCAGTACTTC
CASSSARGRETQYF
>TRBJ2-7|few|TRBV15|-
TGTGCCACCAGCAGAGTCCCCCAAACCTACGAGCAGTACTTC
CATSRVPQTYEQYF
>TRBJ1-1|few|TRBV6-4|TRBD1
TGTGCCAGCAGTGGCTTCAGGGGGGAAGCTGAAGCTTTCTTT
CASSGFRGEAEAFF
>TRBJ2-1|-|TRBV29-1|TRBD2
TGCAGCGTTGGAGGGACGGGGGGTTACAATGAGCAGTTCTTC
CSVGGTGGYNEQFF
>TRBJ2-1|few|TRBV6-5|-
TGTGCCAGCAGTTACTCCTTCCCCGGTCGTATTGGATACAATGAGCAGTTCTTC
CASSYSFPGRIGYNEQFF
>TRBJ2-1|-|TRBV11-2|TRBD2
TGTGCCAGCAGCTTAGCCCGACTAGCGGGCGGCAATGAGCAGTTCTTC
CASSLARLAGGNEQFF
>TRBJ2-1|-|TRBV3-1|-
TGTGCCAGCAGCTCCTCATCAGGGTCCCTTGAGCAGTTCTTC
CASSSSSGSLEQFF
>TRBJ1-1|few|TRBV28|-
TGTGCCAGCACCCCGGGAGACACTGAAGCTTTCTTT
CASTPGDTEAFF
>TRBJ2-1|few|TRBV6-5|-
TGTGCCAGCAGTTCCATAGCGGCGAGCTCCTACAATGAGCAGTTCTTC
CASSSIAASSYNEQFF
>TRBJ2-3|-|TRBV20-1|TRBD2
TGCAGTGCTAGAGATGGGAGGGCGCAGTATTTT
CSARDGRAQYF
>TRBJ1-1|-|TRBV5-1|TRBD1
TGCGCCAGCAGCCCGGGGACAGGGGGCGTTGGAAACACTGAAGCTTTCTTT
CASSPGTGGVGNTEAFF
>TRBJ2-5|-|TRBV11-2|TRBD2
TGTGCCAGCAGCTCCATGACTAGCGAGTCTTCAGAGACCCAGTACTTC
CASSSMTSESSETQYF
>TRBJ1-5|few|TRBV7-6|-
TGTGCCAGCAGGCCTTGCAGGGGCATGCCCCAGCATTTT
CASRPCRGMPQHF
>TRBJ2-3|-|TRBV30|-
TGTGCCTGGGTGCGTTATGGCACAGATACGCAGTATTTT
CAWVRYGTDTQYF
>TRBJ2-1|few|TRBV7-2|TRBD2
TGTGCCAGCAGCCTCCATCTAGCGGGGTCCTACAATGAGCAGTTCTTC
CASSLHLAGSYNEQFF
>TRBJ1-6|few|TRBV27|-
TGTGCCAGCAGTTTCAGGGATTCACCCCTCCACTTT
CASSFRDSPLHF
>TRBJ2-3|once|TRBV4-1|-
TGCGCCAGCAGCCGAGCGGGACACGGACGAAGGGATACGCAGTATTTT
CASSRAGHGRRDTQYF
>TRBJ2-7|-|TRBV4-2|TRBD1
TGTGCCAGCAGCCAAGGGACAGGGGAGGGCTACGAGCAGTACTTC
CASSQGTGEGYEQYF
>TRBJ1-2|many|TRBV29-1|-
TGCACCTGTGCGGCACACTATGGCTACACCTTC
CTCAAHYGYTF
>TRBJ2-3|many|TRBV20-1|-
TGCAGTGCTACCGCAAGCACAGATACGCAGTATTTT
CSATASTDTQYF
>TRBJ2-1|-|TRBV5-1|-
TGCGCCAGCAGCTTGGAGCGGGCCTCTGAGCAGTTCTTC
CASSLERASEQFF
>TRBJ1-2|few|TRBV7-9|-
TGTGCCAGCAGATCTACAGGAGATTATGGCTACACCTTC
CASRSTGDYGYTF
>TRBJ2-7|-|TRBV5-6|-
TGTGCCAGCAGCTACAGGGCCGCCTACGAGCAGTACTTC
CASSYRAAYEQYF
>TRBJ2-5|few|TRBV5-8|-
TGTGCCAGCAGCTTGCAAGGGATGCAAGAGACCCAGTACTTC
CASSLQGMQETQYF
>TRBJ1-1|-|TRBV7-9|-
TGTGGGGGGGGCAGCTCCAAGAACACTGAAGCTTTCTTT
CGGGSSKNTEAFF
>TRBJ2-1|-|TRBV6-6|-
TGTGCCAGCAGTTCCCTGGACAGCAATGAGCAGTTCTTC
CASSSLDSNEQFF
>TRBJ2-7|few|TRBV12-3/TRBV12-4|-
TGTGCCAGCAGAAAGACCCAAACCTCCTACGAGCAGTACTTC
CASRKTQTSYEQYF
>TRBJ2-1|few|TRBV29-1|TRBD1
TGCAGCGTTGAAGGGGACCAGGGGGTATTAAATGAGCAGTTCTTC
CSVEGDQGVLNEQFF
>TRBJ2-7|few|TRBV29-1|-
TGCAGCGTTGAAGAGGGGAAGGCGGGGTCCTACGAGCAGTACTTC
CSVEEGKAGSYEQYF
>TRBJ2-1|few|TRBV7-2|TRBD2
TGTGCCAGCAGCTTTGGGACTAGCCTGAATGAGCAGTTCTTC
CASSFGTSLNEQFF
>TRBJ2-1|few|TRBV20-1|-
TGCAGTGCTAGAGATGAGGGGCCGGCTGAGCAGTTCTTC
CSARDEGPAEQFF
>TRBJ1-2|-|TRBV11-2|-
TGTGCCAGCAGCTTAGATCCAGGAGCTAACTATGGCTACACCTTC
CASSLDPGANYGYTF
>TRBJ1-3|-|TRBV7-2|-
TGTGCCAGCAGCTTATCGGAGAGAGGCACCATATATTTT
CASSLSERGTIYF